The 18 T cell receptor beta chains below all came from one sample that was sequenced in a study of blood T cell repertoires in COVID-19. Measured with immunoSEQ multiplex PCR; TCRdb has only the in-frame clones, and not every one. Here the sample spans 50,000 to 55,000 clones, 85% to 90% being singletons. The sequenced material came from peripheral blood. The receptors come from a man between 65 and 80 years old with acute or convalescent COVID-19.

The rearrangement uses TRBV2 and TRBJ2-7; D unresolved. The CDR3 contains 12 residues. Trimming took 8 bases from V and 6 from J, leaving 14 bases between them. CDR1 SNHLY and CDR2 FYNNEI come from the germline V gene. DNA of the CDR3: TGTGCCAGCGAGGTAGACTTCGCCGAGCAGTACTTC. Translated, it gives CASEVDFAEQYF. Together with reference TRBV2 and TRBJ2-7, the CDR3 gives the full variable domain: EPEVTQTPSHQVTQMGQEVILRCVPISNHLYFYWYRQILGQKVEFLVSFYNNEISEKSEIFDDQFSVERPDGSNFTLKIRSTKLEDSAMYFCASEVDFAEQYFGPGTRLTVT.

This chain uses TRBV4-3 with TRBJ2-3, with unresolved D. CDR3 size: 19 residues. V was shortened by 4 bases and J by 1 base, with 24 bases between the two germline ends. The germline V gene has CDR1 LGHNA and CDR2 YSLEER. CDR3 nucleotides: TGCGCCAGCAGCCCGCCCCCGCGGTCTACCCCAAAAGGCACAGATACGCAGTATTTT. Amino acids: CASSPPPRSTPKGTDTQYF.

This clone occurred a few times. The same CDR3 arises from other DNA sequences in this sample as well. V and J are TRBV20-1 and TRBJ2-5; TRBD2 agrees at 13 bases. The CDR3 contains 15 residues. Germline values: CDR1 DFQATT, CDR2 SNEGSKA (reference sequence). The V gene end was trimmed by 3 bases and the J gene end by 7 bases; junction bases not matched to a gene: 8. CDR3 bases: TGCAGTGCTAGTACTAGCGGGGGGGCTGGGGGGACCCAGTACTTC. It is translated as CSASTSGGAGGTQYF.

The CDR3 bases are TGTGCCAGCAGCCAGGCACTAGCGGGAGGGGAGACCCAGTACTTC. It yields the protein CASSQALAGGETQYF. V gene TRBV3-1 (or the pseudogene TRBV3-2) combines with J gene TRBJ2-5, with TRBD2 matching 13 bases. The CDR3 is 15 residues long. Per the germline V gene, CDR1 is LGHDT and CDR2 is YNNKEL (reference sequence). The V gene end was trimmed by 3 bases and the J gene end by 5 bases; junction bases not matched to a gene: 3.

The chain has TRBV28 and TRBJ1-1, with D hard to call. Germline CDR1 reads MDHEN; CDR2 reads SYDVKM. This CDR3 contains 16 residues. V lost 8 bases to trimming and J lost 1 base, with 20 bases between them. DNA of the CDR3: TGTGCCAGCCTACAAGGGAGTGCAGCCTGGAACACTGAAGCTTTCTTT. Translation gives CASLQGSAAWNTEAFF.

The gene calls are TRBV6-5 and TRBJ1-1, with D possibly being TRBD1 (5 bases). The germline gives CDR1 MNHEY, CDR2 SVGAGI. V lost 0 bases and J lost 1, with 6 bases in between. The length of the CDR3 is 14 residues. CDR3 DNA sequence: TGTGCCAGCAGTTACTCGGGGGGGAACACTGAAGCTTTCTTT. Protein: CASSYSGGNTEAFF.

The V and J genes are TRBV23-1 and TRBJ2-7, with D maybe TRBD1 (5 bases). TRBV23-1 is recorded as an ORF, its role being uncertain. V was pared by 0 bases and J by 3 bases, with 12 bases between. CDR3 size: 15 residues. The CDR3 reads CASSQSGHRNYEQYV. The CDR3 nucleotides read TGCGCCAGCAGTCAATCGGGGCACCGCAACTACGAGCAGTACGTC.

This clone came up once. J is TRBJ2-1 and V is TRBV4-3; D is possibly TRBD2 (6 bases). Trimming left V 1 base short and J 2 bases short, with 15 bases between. CDR1 and CDR2 (germline): LGHNA, YSLEER. The CDR3 loop spans 17 amino acids. The DNA of the CDR3 is TGCGCCAGCAGCCAAGGAATAACGGGAGTCCCCTACAATGAGCAGTTCTTC. Amino acids: CASSQGITGVPYNEQFF.

The DNA of the CDR3 is TGTGCCAGCAGCGTAGGACAGGGGGCGCGGGAGACCCAGTACTTC. Translation: CASSVGQGARETQYF. V gene TRBV9 combines with J gene TRBJ2-5; TRBD1 matches 10 bases. Trimming took 0 bases from V and 5 from J; bases not matched to a gene: 4. CDR1 and CDR2 (germline): SGDLS, YYNGEE. This CDR3 has 15 residues.

The chain uses TRBV7-2 and TRBJ1-2, with unresolved D. The CDR3 is 14 residues long. The germline V and J ends were trimmed by 2 bases and 1 base, with 8 bases remaining between them. Germline-derived CDR1 and CDR2 are SGHTA and FQGNSA. The CDR3 nucleotides read TGTGCCAGCAGCTTAACCCCACTTAACTATGGCTACACCTTC. It codes for CASSLTPLNYGYTF.

The rearrangement joins TRBV7-9 to TRBJ1-1; tentative D call: TRBD1 (5 bases). The CDR3 consists of 14 residues. Germline V CDR1 and CDR2: SEHNR, FQNEAQ (reference sequence). The V end was cut by 5 bases, the J end by 4 bases, with 14 bases between. CDR3 coding DNA: TGTGCCAGCAGCCCTAGTGGGGGGACCACTGAAGCTTTCTTT. Its translation is CASSPSGGTTEAFF.

The rearrangement links TRBV7-8 to TRBJ2-2; TRBD1 matches 8 bases. The CDR3 is 16 residues long. J lost 4 bases, V lost 2 bases, and 6 bases had no gene match. CDR1 and CDR2 from the germline V gene are SGHVS and FQNEAQ. CDR3 residues: CASSLKRQGTTGELFF. CDR3 DNA: TGTGCCAGCAGCTTAAAACGACAGGGGACCACCGGGGAGCTGTTTTTT.

This chain uses TRBV5-1 with TRBJ2-2; TRBD1 agrees at 12 bases. V gave up 4 bases and J gave up 6 bases; unmatched junction bases: 7. This CDR3 is 16 amino acids long. In germline, CDR1 is SGHRS, CDR2 YFSETQ. The CDR3 loop is CASSLGGQGASGELFF. Here the CDR3 DNA reads TGCGCCAGCAGCCTAGGGGGACAGGGGGCATCCGGGGAGCTGTTTTTT.

The chain is built from TRBV11-1 and TRBJ1-2, with TRBD1 as a possible D gene (6 bases). The CDR3 sequence is 15 residues long. Germline V gene data show CDR1 as SGHAT and CDR2 as FQDESV (reference sequence). Trimming removed 3 bases at V and 6 bases at J, with 17 bases between. The CDR3 loop reads CASSFFTGRKDGYTF. The DNA for the CDR3 is TGTGCCAGCAGCTTTTTCACAGGGAGAAAAGATGGCTACACCTTC.

This sequence joins TRBV15 and TRBJ2-5; TRBD2 agrees at 13 bases. V shed 1 base and J 4 bases; nucleotides not matched to a gene: 12. The CDR3 is 19 residues long. CDR1 LNHNV and CDR2 YYDKDF come from the germline V gene (reference sequence). CDR3 residues: CATSRGSALAGGPRETQYF. The CDR3 coding sequence is TGTGCCACCAGCAGAGGGTCGGCACTAGCGGGAGGGCCGAGAGAGACCCAGTACTTC.

The chain couples TRBV4-3 to TRBJ1-2; 9 bases map to TRBD1. Losses at the gene ends were 0 bases for V and 6 bases for J; bases not matched to a gene: 5. The CDR3 loop spans 15 amino acids. CDR1 is LGHNA, CDR2 YSLEER, per germline. CDR3 residues: CASSQDLRTGDGYTF. The CDR3 DNA reads as TGCGCCAGCAGCCAAGACTTACGGACAGGGGATGGCTACACCTTC.

V and J are TRBV5-1 and TRBJ1-6; a weak D match, TRBD1 (6 bases). Germline V lookup: CDR1 SGHRS, CDR2 YFSETQ. The CDR3 is 14 amino acids. Trimming shortened V by 0 bases and J by 10 bases, and 11 bases separated the two germline ends. CDR3 sequence (DNA): TGCGCCAGCAGCTTGGATGGGGGCTCCTCACCCCTCCACTTT. It encodes CASSLDGGSSPLHF.

This rearrangement joins TRBV5-1 to TRBJ1-4, with TRBD1 identical over 8 bases. This CDR3 has 15 amino acids. The germline V gene encodes CDR1 SGHRS and CDR2 YFSETQ. V trimming: 5 bases; J trimming: 4 bases; junction bases outside the gene matches: 7. The DNA of the CDR3 is TGCGCCAGCAGTCCCATCGGACAGGGTAATGAAAAACTGTTTTTT. This codes for CASSPIGQGNEKLFF.